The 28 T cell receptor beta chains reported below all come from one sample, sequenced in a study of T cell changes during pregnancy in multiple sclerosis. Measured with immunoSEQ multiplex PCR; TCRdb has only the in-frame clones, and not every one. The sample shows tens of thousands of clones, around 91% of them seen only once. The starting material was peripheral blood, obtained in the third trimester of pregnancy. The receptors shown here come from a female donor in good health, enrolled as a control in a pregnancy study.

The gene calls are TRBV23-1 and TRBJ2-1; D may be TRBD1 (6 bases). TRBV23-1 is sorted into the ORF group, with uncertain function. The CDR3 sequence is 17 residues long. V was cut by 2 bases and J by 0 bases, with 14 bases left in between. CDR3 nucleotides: TGCGCCAGCAGTCAACCGGCGGAGGACAGCTCCTACAATGAGCAGTTCTTC. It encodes CASSQPAEDSSYNEQFF.

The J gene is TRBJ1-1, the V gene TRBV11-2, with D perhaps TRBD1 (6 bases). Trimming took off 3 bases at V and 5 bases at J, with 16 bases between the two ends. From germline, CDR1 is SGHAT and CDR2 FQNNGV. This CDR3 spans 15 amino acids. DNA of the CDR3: TGTGCCAGCAGCTTCTCCGGGGGGCATAGGACTGAAGCTTTCTTT. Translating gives CASSFSGGHRTEAFF.

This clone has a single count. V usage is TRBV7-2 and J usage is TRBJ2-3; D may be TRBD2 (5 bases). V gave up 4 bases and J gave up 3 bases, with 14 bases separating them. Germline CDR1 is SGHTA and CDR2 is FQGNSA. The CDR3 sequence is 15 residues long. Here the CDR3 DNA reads TGTGCCAGCAGCTCCGAGGGCCGGGTTACAGATACGCAGTATTTT. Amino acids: CASSSEGRVTDTQYF.

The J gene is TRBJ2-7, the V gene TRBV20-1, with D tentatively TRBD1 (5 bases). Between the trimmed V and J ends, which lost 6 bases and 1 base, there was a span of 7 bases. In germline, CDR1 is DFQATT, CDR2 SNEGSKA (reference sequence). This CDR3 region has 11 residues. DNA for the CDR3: TGCAGTGCGGACATGTCCTACGAGCAGTACTTC. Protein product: CSADMSYEQYF.

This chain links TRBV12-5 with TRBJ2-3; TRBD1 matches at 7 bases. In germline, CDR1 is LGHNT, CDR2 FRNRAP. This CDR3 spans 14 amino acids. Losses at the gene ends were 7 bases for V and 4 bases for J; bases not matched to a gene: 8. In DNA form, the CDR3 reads TGTGCTAGTGCGGGACAGTACTTGTCAGATACGCAGTATTTT. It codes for CASAGQYLSDTQYF.

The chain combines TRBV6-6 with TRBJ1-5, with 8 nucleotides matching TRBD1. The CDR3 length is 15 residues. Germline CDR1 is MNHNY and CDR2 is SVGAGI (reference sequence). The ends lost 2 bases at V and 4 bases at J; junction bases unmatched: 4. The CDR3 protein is CASSYAGGSNQPQHF. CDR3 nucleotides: TGTGCCAGCAGTTACGCAGGGGGCTCAAATCAGCCCCAGCATTTT.

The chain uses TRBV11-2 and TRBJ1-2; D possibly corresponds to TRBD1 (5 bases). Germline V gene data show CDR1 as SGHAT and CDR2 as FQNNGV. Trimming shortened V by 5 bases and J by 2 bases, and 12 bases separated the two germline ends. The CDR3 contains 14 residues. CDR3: CASSPLGVNYGYTF. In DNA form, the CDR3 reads TGTGCCAGCAGCCCATTAGGGGTAAACTATGGCTACACCTTC.

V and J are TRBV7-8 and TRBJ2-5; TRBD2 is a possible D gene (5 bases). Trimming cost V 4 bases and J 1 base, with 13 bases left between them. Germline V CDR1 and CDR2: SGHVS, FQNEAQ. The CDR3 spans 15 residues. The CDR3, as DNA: TGTGCCAGCAGCTCGCCCCCGGACTCCCAAGAGACCCAGTACTTC. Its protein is CASSSPPDSQETQYF.

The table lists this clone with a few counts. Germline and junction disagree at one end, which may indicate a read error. This chain's CDR3 is CASSSDRANSPLHF. DNA for the CDR3: TGTGCTAGCAGCTCCGACAGGGCGAATTCACCCCTCCACTTT. The chain couples TRBV7-7 to TRBJ1-6; 7 bases are shared with TRBD1. Germline loops: CDR1 SSHAT, CDR2 FNYEAQ (reference sequence). The CDR3 is 14 amino acids.

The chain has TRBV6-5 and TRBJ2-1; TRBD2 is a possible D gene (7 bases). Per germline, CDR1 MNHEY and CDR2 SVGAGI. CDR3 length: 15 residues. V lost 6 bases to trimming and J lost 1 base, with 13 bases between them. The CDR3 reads CASSLGGGSYNEQFF. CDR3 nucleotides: TGTGCCAGCAGCCTAGGGGGAGGGTCCTACAATGAGCAGTTCTTC.

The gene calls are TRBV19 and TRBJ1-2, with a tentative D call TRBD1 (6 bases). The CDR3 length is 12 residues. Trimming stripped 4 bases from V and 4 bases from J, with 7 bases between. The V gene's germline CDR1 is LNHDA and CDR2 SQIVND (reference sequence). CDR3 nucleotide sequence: TGTGCCAGTAGTAAAGGGGGCTATGGCTACACCTTC. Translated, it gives CASSKGGYGYTF.

The CDR3 region has the DNA TGCGCCAGCAGCTTGGGGGGGACTAGCGCGCACAATGAGCAGTTCTTC. Translated, it gives CASSLGGTSAHNEQFF. The rearrangement uses TRBV5-1 and TRBJ2-1; 10 positions match TRBD2. The germline gives CDR1 SGHRS, CDR2 YFSETQ. This CDR3 contains 16 residues. Germline trimming cut 0 bases from V and 5 bases from J; bases unmatched to any gene: 5.

CDR3 coding DNA: TGTGCTGGCGGGGGCCTCCCACTCCCTGGCTACACCTTC. Its protein product is CAGGGLPLPGYTF. This chain links TRBV6-1 with TRBJ1-2; D is possibly TRBD1 (6 bases). CDR3 length: 13 residues. Germline V gene lookup returns CDR1 MNHNS and CDR2 SASEGT.

The CDR3 loop reads CASSIDFTGFYGYTF. In DNA form, the CDR3 reads TGTGCCAGTAGTATAGACTTCACAGGGTTCTATGGCTACACCTTC. The chain recombines TRBV19 with TRBJ1-2; tentatively, D is TRBD1 (6 bases). CDR1 and CDR2 (germline): LNHDA, SQIVND (reference sequence). Between the trimmed V and J ends, which lost 0 bases and 4 bases, there was a span of 12 bases. This CDR3 comprises 15 residues.

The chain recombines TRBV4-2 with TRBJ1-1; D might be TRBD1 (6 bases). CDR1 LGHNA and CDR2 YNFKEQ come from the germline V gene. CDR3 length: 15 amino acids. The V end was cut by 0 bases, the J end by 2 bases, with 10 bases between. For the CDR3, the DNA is TGTGCCAGCAGCCAAGAGGCCAGGGGTAACACTGAAGCTTTCTTT. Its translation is CASSQEARGNTEAFF.

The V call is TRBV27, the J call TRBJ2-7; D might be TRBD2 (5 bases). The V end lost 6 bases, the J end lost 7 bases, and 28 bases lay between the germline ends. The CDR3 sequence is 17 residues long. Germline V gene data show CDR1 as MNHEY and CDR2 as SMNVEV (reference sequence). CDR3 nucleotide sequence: TGTGCCAGCAGGACCGGGATTCAAGGTAGTGGGTTCTCTGAGCAGTACTTC. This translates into CASRTGIQGSGFSEQYF.

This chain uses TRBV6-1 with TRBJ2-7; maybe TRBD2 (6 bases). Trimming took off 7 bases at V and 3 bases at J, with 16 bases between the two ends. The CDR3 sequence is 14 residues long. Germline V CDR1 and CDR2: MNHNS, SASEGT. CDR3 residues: CASNRNGEVYEQYF. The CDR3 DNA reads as TGTGCCAGCAACCGGAACGGGGAGGTCTACGAGCAGTACTTC.

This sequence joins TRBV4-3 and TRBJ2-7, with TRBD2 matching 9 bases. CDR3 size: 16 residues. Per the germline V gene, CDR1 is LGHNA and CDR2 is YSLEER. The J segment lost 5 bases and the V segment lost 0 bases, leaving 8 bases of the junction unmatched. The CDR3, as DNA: TGCGCCAGCAGCCAAGATCCAGCGGGAGGAACCCACGAGCAGTACTTC. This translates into CASSQDPAGGTHEQYF.

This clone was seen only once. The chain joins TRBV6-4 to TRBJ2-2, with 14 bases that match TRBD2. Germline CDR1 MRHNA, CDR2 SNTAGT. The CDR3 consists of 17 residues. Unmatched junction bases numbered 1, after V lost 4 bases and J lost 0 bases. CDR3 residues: CASSGLAGGPNTGELFF. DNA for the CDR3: TGTGCCAGCAGTGGACTAGCGGGAGGGCCGAACACCGGGGAGCTGTTTTTT.

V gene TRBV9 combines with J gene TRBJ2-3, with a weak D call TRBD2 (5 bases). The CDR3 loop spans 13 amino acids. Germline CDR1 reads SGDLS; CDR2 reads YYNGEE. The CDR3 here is CATGVSVTDTQYF. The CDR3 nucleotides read TGTGCAACCGGGGTATCGGTTACAGATACGCAGTATTTT.

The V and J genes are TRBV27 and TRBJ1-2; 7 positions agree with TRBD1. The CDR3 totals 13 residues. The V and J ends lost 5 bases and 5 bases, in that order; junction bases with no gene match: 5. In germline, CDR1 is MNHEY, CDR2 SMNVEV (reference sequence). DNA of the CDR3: TGTGCCAGCAGTCCAGGGGGACTTTATGGCTACACCTTC. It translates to CASSPGGLYGYTF.

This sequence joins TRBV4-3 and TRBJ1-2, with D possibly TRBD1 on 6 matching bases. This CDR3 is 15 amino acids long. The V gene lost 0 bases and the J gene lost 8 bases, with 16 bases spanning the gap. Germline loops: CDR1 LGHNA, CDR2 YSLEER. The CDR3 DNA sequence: TGCGCCAGCAGCCAAGATCCCCTACAGGGTTCCGGCTACACCTTC. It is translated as CASSQDPLQGSGYTF.

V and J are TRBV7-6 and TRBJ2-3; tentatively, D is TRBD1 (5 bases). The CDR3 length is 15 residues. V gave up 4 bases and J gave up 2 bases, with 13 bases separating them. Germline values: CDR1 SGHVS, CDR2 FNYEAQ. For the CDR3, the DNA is TGTGCCAGCAGCTCGATAAAGGGGCTCACAGATACGCAGTATTTT. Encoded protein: CASSSIKGLTDTQYF.

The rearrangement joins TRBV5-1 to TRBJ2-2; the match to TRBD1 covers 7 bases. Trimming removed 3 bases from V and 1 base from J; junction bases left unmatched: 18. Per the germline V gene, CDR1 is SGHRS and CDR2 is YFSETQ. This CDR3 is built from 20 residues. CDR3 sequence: CASSSDYSAGYRGNTGELFF. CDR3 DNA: TGCGCCAGCAGCTCAGACTATTCCGCTGGGTACAGGGGGAACACCGGGGAGCTGTTTTTT.

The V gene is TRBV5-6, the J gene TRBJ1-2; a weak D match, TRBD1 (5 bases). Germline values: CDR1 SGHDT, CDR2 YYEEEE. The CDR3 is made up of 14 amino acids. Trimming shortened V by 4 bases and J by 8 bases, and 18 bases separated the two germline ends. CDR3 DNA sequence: TGTGCCAGCAGCCATCCATCGGGGGTCCGCGGCTACACCTTC. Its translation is CASSHPSGVRGYTF.

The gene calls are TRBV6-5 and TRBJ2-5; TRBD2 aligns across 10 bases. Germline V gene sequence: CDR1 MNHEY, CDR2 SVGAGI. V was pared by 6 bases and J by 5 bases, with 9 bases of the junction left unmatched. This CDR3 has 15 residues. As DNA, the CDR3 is TGTGCCAGCAGACCGGGACTAGCGTTTTCGGAGACCCAGTACTTC. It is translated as CASRPGLAFSETQYF.

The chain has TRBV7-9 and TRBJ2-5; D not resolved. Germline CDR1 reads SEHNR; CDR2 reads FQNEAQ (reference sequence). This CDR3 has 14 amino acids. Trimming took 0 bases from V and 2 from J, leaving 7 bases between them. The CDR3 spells CASSLAGLQETQYF. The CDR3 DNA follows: TGTGCCAGCAGCTTAGCGGGCCTACAAGAGACCCAGTACTTC.

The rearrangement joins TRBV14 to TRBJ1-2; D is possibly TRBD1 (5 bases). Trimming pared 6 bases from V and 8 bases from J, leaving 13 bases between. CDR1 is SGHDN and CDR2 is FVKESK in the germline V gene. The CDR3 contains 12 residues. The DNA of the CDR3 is TGTGCCAGCAGACGTCAGGGCGCCGGCTACACCTTC. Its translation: CASRRQGAGYTF.